This TCR beta chain was recorded in a study of OX40 agonist ivuxolimab in advanced cancers. Study background: Patients were given ivuxolimab, an antibody that agonizes OX40 (CD134). Around 40% of patients had received prior checkpoint inhibitor therapy.

General study points: The expanded peripheral T cells' antigen specificity was not determined.

Sequencing used immunoSEQ multiplex PCR; TCRdb keeps in-frame clones, though not all of them. The profile shows tens of thousands of clones, roughly 84% of them singletons. This clone occurred a few times. Its cognate antigen is unknown. V was pared by 5 bases and J by 3 bases, with 11 bases between. CDR1 MNHEY and CDR2 SMNVEV come from the germline V gene (reference sequence). This CDR3 spans 13 amino acids. The sequence was collected from an adult with an advanced solid tumor such as melanoma, head and neck, liver or kidney cancer. The sequenced sample was CD4+ or CD8+ T cells sorted from blood, obtained in a trial of the OX40 agonist ivuxolimab. This rearrangement joins TRBV27 to TRBJ2-7; D unresolved. CDR3 residues: CASSQTAYYEQYF. CDR3 coding DNA: TGTGCCAGCAGTCAAACAGCTTACTACGAGCAGTACTTC.